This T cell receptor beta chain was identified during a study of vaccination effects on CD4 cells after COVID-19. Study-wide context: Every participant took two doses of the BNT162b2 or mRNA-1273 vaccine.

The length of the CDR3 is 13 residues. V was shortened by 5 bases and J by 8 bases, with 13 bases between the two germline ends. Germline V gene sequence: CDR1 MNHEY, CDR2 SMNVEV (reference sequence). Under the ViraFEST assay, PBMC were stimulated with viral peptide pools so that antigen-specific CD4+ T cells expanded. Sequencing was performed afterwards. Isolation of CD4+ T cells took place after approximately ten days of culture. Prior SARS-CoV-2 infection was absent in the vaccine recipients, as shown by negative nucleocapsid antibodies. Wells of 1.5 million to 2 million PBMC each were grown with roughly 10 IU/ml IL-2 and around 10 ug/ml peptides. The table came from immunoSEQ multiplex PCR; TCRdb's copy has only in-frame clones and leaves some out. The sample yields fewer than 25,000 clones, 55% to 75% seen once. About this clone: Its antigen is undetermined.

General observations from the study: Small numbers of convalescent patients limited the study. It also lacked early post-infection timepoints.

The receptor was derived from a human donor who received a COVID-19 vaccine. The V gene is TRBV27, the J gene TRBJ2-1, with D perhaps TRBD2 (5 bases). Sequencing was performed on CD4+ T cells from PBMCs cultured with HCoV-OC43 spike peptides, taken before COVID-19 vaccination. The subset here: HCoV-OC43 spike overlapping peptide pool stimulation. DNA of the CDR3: TGTGCCAGCAGTCCCCGTCGGGGTGATGAGCAGTTCTTC. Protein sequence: CASSPRRGDEQFF.